This TCR beta chain came from a study of immune evolution from preneoplasia to lung adenocarcinoma. Study summary: HLA loss of heterozygosity: under 7.5% AIS, approximately 15% MIA, about 31% ADC, none AAH. Study conclusions and caveats: Later-stage lesions appeared to have more T cells, more diversity, less clonality.

Produced via immunoSEQ multiplex PCR; TCRdb's table is partial and in-frame only. The sample has around 16,000 clones; approximately 86% are singletons. Germline V CDR1 and CDR2: SGHRS, YFSETQ. Trimming cost V 4 bases and J 4 bases, with 20 bases left between them. This CDR3 region has 16 residues. As concerns this clone: The target antigen is unknown.

Sequenced sample: FFPE invasive lung adenocarcinoma tissue. This chain joins TRBV5-1 and TRBJ1-2; D ambiguous. The clonotype originates from a person aged 65-85 years with invasive lung adenocarcinoma. CDR3 nucleotides: TGCGCCAGCAGCAAACGCGTAGGCCAGCGGGGCTATGGCTACACCTTC. Translated: CASSKRVGQRGYGYTF.